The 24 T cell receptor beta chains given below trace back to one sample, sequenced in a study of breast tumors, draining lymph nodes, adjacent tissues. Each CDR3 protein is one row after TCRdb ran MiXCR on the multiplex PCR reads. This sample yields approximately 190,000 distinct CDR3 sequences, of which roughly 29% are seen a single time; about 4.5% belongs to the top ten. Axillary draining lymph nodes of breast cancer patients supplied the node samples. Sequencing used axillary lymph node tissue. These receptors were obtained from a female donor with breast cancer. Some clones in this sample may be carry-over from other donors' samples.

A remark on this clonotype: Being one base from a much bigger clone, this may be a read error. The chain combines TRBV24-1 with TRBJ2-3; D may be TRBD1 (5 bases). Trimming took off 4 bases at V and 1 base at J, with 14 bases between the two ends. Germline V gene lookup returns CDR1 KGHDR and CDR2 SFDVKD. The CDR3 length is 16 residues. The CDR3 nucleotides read TGTGCCACCAGTGACCCGACAAGGGGCGGCACAGATACGCAGTATTTT. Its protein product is CATSDPTRGGTDTQYF.

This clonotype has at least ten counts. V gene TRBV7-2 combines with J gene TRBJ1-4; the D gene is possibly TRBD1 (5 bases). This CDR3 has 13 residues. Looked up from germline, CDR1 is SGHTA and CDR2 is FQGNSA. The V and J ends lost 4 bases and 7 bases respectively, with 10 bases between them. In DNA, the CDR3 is TGTGCCAGCAGCTCAGGGTCGGGTGAAAAACTGTTTTTT. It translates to CASSSGSGEKLFF.

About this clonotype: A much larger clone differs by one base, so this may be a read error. The CDR3 DNA is TGCAGTGCTAGAGATGTTTCCCGGGACACGATCGAGCAGTACTTC. Its protein is CSARDVSRDTIEQYF. The rearrangement uses TRBV20-1 and TRBJ2-7; D perhaps matches TRBD1 (6 bases). Germline loops: CDR1 DFQATT, CDR2 SNEGSKA (reference sequence). The V and J ends lost 0 bases and 6 bases respectively, with 18 bases between them. The CDR3 totals 15 residues.

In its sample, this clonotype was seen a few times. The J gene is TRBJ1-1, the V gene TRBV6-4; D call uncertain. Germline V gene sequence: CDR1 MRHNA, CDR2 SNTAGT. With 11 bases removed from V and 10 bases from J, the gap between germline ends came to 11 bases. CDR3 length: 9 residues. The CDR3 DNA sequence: TGTGCCGAGGAGGGTGCAGCTTTCTTT. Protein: CAEEGAAFF.

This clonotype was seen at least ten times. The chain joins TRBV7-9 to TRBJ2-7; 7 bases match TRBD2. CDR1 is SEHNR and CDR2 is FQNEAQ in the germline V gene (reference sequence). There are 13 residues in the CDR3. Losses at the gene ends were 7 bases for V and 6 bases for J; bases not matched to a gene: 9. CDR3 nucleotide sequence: TGTGCCAGCACCTCCCCCGGGGAGGGCGAGCAGTACTTC. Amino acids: CASTSPGEGEQYF.

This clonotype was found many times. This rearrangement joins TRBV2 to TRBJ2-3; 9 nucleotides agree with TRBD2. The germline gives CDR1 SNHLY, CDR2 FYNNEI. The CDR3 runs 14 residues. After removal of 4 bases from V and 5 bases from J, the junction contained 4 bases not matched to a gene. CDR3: CASSGLAGQDTQYF. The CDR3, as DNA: TGTGCCAGCAGTGGTCTAGCGGGGCAAGATACGCAGTATTTT.

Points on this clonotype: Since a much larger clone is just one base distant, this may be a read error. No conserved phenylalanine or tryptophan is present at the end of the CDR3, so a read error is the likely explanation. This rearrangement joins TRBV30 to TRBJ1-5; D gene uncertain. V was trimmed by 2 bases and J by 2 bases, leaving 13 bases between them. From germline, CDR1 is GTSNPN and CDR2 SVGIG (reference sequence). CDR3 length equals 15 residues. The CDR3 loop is CAWSIYGRGNQPQHL. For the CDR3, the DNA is TGTGCCTGGAGTATTTACGGGAGGGGCAATCAGCCCCAGCATCTT.

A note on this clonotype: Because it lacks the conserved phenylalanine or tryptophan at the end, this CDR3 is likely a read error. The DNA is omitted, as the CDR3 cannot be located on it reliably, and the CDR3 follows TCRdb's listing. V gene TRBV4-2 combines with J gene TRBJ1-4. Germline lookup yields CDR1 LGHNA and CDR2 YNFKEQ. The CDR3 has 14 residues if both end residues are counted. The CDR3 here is CASSQDRSEQYFGP.

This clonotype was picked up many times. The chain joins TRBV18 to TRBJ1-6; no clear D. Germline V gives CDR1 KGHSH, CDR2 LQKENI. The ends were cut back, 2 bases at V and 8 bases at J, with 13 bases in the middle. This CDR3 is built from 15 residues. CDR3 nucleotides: TGTGCCAGCTCACCATCCACGGCCCGGGATTCACCCCTCCACTTT. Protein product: CASSPSTARDSPLHF.

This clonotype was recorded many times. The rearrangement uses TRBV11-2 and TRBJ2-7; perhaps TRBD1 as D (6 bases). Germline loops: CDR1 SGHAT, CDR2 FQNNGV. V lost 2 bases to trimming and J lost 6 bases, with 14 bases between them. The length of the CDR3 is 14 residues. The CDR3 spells CASSLRGTAGEQYF. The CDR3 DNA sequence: TGTGCCAGCAGCTTAAGGGGGACGGCGGGCGAGCAGTACTTC.

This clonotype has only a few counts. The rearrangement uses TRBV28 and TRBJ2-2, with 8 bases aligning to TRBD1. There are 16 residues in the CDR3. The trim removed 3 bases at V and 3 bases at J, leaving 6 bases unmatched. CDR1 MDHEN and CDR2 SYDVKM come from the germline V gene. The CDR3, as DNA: TGTGCCAGCAGTTTGGACAGGGAGCGGGACACCGGGGAGCTGTTTTTT. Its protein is CASSLDRERDTGELFF. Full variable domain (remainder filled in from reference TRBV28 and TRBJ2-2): DVKVTQSSRYLVKRTGEKVFLECVQDMDHENMFWYRQDPGLGLRLIYFSYDVKMKEKGDIPEGYSVSREKKERFSLILESASTNQTSMYLCASSLDRERDTGELFFGEGSRLTVL.

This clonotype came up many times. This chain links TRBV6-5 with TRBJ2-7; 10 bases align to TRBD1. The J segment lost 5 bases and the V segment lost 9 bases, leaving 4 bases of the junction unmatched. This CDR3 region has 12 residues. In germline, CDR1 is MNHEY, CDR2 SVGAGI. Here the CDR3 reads CASGTGANEQYF. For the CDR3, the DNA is TGTGCCAGTGGGACAGGGGCGAACGAGCAGTACTTC.

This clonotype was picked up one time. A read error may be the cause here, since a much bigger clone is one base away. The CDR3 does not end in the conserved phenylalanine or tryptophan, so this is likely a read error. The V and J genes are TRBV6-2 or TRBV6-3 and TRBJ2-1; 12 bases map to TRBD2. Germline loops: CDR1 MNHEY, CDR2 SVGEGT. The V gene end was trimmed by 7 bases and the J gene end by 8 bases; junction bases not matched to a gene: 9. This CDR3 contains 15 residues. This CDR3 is CASTDGLAGGDEQFL. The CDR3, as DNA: TGTGCCAGCACCGATGGTCTAGCGGGAGGGGATGAGCAGTTCCTC.

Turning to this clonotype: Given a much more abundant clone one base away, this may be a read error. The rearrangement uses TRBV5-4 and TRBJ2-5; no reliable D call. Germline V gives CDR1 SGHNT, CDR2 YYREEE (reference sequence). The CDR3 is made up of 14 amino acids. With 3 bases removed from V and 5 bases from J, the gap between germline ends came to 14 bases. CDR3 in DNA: TGTGCCAGCAGCTCCGGTGGTGCAAAGGAGACCCAGTACTTC. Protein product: CASSSGGAKETQYF.

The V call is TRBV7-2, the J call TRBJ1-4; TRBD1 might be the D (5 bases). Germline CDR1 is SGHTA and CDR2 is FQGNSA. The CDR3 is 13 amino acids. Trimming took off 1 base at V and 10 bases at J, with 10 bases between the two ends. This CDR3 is CASSLVGGGKLFF. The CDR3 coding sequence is TGTGCCAGCAGCTTAGTGGGGGGTGGAAAACTGTTTTTT.

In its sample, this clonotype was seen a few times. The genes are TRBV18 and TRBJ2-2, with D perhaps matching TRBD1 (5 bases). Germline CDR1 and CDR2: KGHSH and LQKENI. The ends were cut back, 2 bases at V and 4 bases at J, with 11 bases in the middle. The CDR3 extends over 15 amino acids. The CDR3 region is CASSPIDSPTGELFF. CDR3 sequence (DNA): TGTGCCAGCTCACCAATAGACAGTCCCACCGGGGAGCTGTTTTTT.

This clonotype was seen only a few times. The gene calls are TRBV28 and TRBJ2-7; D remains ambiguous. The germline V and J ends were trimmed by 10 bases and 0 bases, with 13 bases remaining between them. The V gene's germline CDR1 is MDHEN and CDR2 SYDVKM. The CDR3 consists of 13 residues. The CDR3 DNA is TGTGCCACCGGCCGCGACCTCTCCTACGAGCAGTACTTC. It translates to CATGRDLSYEQYF.

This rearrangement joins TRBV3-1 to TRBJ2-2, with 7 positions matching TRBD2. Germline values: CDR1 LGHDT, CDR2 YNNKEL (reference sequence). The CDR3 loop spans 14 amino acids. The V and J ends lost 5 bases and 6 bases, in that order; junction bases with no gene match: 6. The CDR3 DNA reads TGTGCCAGCAGCGGGGGGGAGAGCCCCGGGGAGCTGTTTTTT. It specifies CASSGGESPGELFF.

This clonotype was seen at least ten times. CDR3 protein: CAITAALNQPQHF. The CDR3 bases are TGTGCCATCACGGCGGCCCTCAATCAGCCCCAGCATTTT. The chain employs TRBV10-3 and TRBJ1-5; D gene uncertain. The CDR3 loop spans 13 amino acids. Deletions cut 7 bases from V and 3 bases from J, with 10 bases between. Germline lookup yields CDR1 ENHRY and CDR2 SYGVKD.

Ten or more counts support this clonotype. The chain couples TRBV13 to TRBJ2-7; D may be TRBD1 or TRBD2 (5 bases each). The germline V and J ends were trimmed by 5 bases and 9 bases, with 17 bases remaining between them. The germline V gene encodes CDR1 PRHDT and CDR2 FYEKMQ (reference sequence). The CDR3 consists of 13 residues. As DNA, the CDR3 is TGTGCCAGCAGCCTCGGGACGGATCGACGGCAGTACTTC. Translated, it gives CASSLGTDRRQYF.

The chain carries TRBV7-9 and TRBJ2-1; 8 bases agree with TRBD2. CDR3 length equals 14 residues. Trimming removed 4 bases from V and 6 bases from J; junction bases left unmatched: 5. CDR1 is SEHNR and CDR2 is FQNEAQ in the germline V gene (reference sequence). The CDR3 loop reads CASSSLREGNEQFF. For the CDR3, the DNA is TGTGCCAGCAGCTCACTTCGGGAGGGCAATGAGCAGTTCTTC.

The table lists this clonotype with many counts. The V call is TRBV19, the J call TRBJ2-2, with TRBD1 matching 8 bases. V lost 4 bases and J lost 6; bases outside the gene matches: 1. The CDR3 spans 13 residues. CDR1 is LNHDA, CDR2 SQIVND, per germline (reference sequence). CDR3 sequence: CASSRTGSGELFF. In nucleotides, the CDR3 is TGTGCCAGTAGTAGGACAGGGTCCGGGGAGCTGTTTTTT.

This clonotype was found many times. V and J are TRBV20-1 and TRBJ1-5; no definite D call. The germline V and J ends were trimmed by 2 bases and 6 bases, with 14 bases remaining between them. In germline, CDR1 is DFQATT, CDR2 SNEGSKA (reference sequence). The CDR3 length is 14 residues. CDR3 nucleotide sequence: TGCAGTGCTAGAAAAGGATTTCTGGGTCAGCCCCAGCATTTT. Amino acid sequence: CSARKGFLGQPQHF.

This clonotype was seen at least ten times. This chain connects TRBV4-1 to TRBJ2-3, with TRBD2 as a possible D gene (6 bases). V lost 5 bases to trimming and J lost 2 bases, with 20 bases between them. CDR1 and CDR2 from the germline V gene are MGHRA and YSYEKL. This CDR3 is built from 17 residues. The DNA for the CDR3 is TGCGCCAGCAGCTCTTCATTTTCGGGAGAGCTCACAGATACGCAGTATTTT. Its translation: CASSSSFSGELTDTQYF.